Presented here are 21 T cell receptor beta chains from one specimen sequenced in a study of shared clonotypes between healthy human individuals. The data were produced by immunoSEQ multiplex PCR, yet TCRdb's version contains in-frame clones alone and is incomplete. The data show some 2.4 million clones, 93% seen once. Sequenced material: naive CD4+ T cells from PBMCs. Subset meaning: CD45RA+ positively selected. The receptor source for this set is a man younger than 35 in good health. Some clones in this sample may be carry-over from other donors' samples.

This chain connects TRBV11-3 to TRBJ2-3; TRBD2 is a possible D gene (5 bases). Germline V gives CDR1 SGHNT, CDR2 YENEEA. The CDR3 totals 14 residues. V lost 1 base and J lost 4, with 9 bases in between. CDR3 in amino acids: CASSLVQDSDTQYF. The CDR3 coding sequence is TGTGCCAGCAGCTTAGTTCAGGACTCAGATACGCAGTATTTT. Variable domain in full (rest from reference TRBV11-3 and TRBJ2-3): EAGVVQSPRYKIIEKKQPVAFWCNPISGHNTLYWYLQNLGQGPELLIRYENEEAVDDSQLPKDRFSAERLKGVDSTLKIQPAELGDSAVYLCASSLVQDSDTQYFGPGTRLTVL.

The V call is TRBV7-2, the J call TRBJ2-5; D call uncertain. The CDR3 is made up of 13 amino acids. The V and J ends lost 3 bases and 5 bases respectively, with 10 bases between them. Germline V gene lookup returns CDR1 SGHTA and CDR2 FQGNSA. CDR3 in amino acids: CASSFQVRETQYF. The CDR3 DNA is TGTGCCAGCAGCTTTCAGGTTAGGGAGACCCAGTACTTC.

The V gene is TRBV11-3, the J gene TRBJ2-7, with D perhaps TRBD1 or TRBD2 (6 bases each). The CDR3 runs 14 residues. The V end lost 2 bases, the J end lost 3 bases, and 11 bases lay between the germline ends. Germline CDR1 and CDR2: SGHNT and YENEEA. The CDR3 reads CASSLRGESYEQYF. The CDR3 region has the DNA TGTGCCAGCAGCTTAAGGGGGGAGAGCTACGAGCAGTACTTC.

The chain combines TRBV7-2 with TRBJ1-3, with 11 nucleotides matching TRBD1. The germline CDR1 and CDR2 sequences are SGHTA and FQGNSA. The length of the CDR3 is 13 residues. The V segment lost 2 bases and the J segment 13 bases; nucleotides outside the gene matches: 4. The CDR3 reads CASSLLGTGGIYF. Written as DNA, the CDR3 is TGTGCCAGCAGCTTACTCGGGACAGGGGGGATATATTTT. The variable domain in full, with the rest retrieved from reference TRBV7-2 and TRBJ1-3, is GAGVSQSPSNKVTEKGKDVELRCDPISGHTALYWYRQSLGQGLEFLIYFQGNSAPDKSGLPSDRFSAERTGGSVSTLTIQRTQQEDSAVYLCASSLLGTGGIYFGEGSWLTVV.

This chain joins TRBV10-2 and TRBJ1-2, with 10 positions matching TRBD1. Trimming removed 5 bases from V and 8 bases from J; junction bases left unmatched: 14. Per germline, CDR1 WSHSY and CDR2 SAAADI. The CDR3 extends over 16 amino acids. CDR3 in amino acids: CASSFEPTGGLGGYTF. CDR3 DNA sequence: TGCGCCAGCAGTTTTGAGCCGACAGGGGGCTTAGGGGGCTACACCTTC.

Concerning this clone itself: Different DNA sequences within this sample yield the same CDR3. The chain recombines TRBV7-3 with TRBJ1-1; possibly TRBD1 for D (6 bases). V lost 3 bases to trimming and J lost 5 bases, with 10 bases between them. The germline CDR1 and CDR2 sequences are SGHTA and FQGTGA. This CDR3 spans 13 amino acids. CDR3 sequence: CASSFRGGTEAFF. As DNA, the CDR3 is TGTGCCAGCAGCTTTAGAGGGGGGACTGAAGCTTTCTTT.

This clone was recorded only once. CDR3 in DNA: TGTGCCTGGACGTATTTGGCTTCCTATGGCTACACCTTC. Translated: CAWTYLASYGYTF. This chain connects TRBV30 to TRBJ1-2; no firm D call. Trimming removed 4 bases from V and 4 bases from J, with 13 bases in between. CDR1 is GTSNPN and CDR2 is SVGIG in the germline V gene (reference sequence). The CDR3 length is 13 residues.

The chain carries TRBV28 and TRBJ1-1; no clear D gene. The length of the CDR3 is 13 residues. V was cut by 5 bases and J by 1 base, with 8 bases left in between. Germline V lookup: CDR1 MDHEN, CDR2 SYDVKM. The CDR3 sequence is CASSTRANTEAFF. The DNA for the CDR3 is TGTGCCAGCAGTACCAGAGCGAACACTGAAGCTTTCTTT.

The chain combines TRBV18 with TRBJ1-5, with 10 bases matching TRBD1. Germline assignment: CDR1 KGHSH and CDR2 LQKENI. V lost 1 base, J lost 6 bases, and 9 bases stayed unmatched. The CDR3 has 17 residues. CDR3 in amino acids: CASSPLKGTGVFQPQHF. The CDR3 DNA follows: TGTGCCAGCTCACCACTCAAAGGGACAGGGGTTTTTCAGCCCCAGCATTTT. The full variable domain, completed using reference TRBV18 and TRBJ1-5, is NAGVMQNPRHLVRRRGQEARLRCSPMKGHSHVYWYRQLPEEGLKFMVYLQKENIIDESGMPKERFSAEFPKEGPSILRIQQVVRGDSAAYFCASSPLKGTGVFQPQHFGDGTRLSIL.

This clone was seen only once. This rearrangement joins TRBV6-6 to TRBJ2-4; TRBD2 agrees at 8 bases. The CDR3 loop spans 14 amino acids. Germline CDR1 is MNHNY and CDR2 is SVGAGI (reference sequence). J gave up 5 bases and V 6 bases, and 6 bases lay outside the gene matches. The CDR3, as DNA: TGTGCCAGCAGCCACACCGGGGGGGAAAACATTCAGTACTTC. Protein: CASSHTGGENIQYF.

As for this clone: This same CDR3 is encoded by further DNA sequences in the sample. The rearrangement uses TRBV28 and TRBJ1-1; D possibly corresponds to TRBD1 (5 bases). This CDR3 is built from 14 residues. Looked up from germline, CDR1 is MDHEN and CDR2 is SYDVKM. V was clipped by 6 bases and J by 3 bases, with 14 bases between them. DNA of the CDR3: TGTGCCAGCAGCCCCGGGGGGGGGTACACTGAAGCTTTCTTT. Its protein is CASSPGGGYTEAFF.

The chain has TRBV28 and TRBJ2-7; D is ambiguous. Germline loops: CDR1 MDHEN, CDR2 SYDVKM. V was pared by 5 bases and J by 6 bases, with 11 bases between. This CDR3 contains 12 residues. The CDR3 coding sequence is TGTGCCAGCAGTACGCCCCCCTTCGAGCAGTACTTC. It codes for CASSTPPFEQYF.

This clone has more than one count but fewer than ten. The chain is built from TRBV19 and TRBJ1-1; D is undetermined. V was clipped by 7 bases and J by 1 base, with 13 bases between them. The CDR3 length is 14 residues. CDR1 LNHDA and CDR2 SQIVND come from the germline V gene (reference sequence). The CDR3 loop is CASTPEGRNTEAFF. CDR3 sequence (DNA): TGTGCCAGTACCCCTGAGGGCCGGAACACTGAAGCTTTCTTT. Supplemented by reference TRBV19 and TRBJ1-1, the full variable domain reads DGGITQSPKYLFRKEGQNVTLSCEQNLNHDAMYWYRQDPGQGLRLIYYSQIVNDFQKGDIAEGYSVSREKKESFPLTVTSAQKNPTAFYLCASTPEGRNTEAFFGQGTRLTVV.

For this clone: The same CDR3 arises from other DNA sequences in this sample as well. This chain joins TRBV5-1 and TRBJ2-3; tentative D call: TRBD2 (6 bases). The CDR3 has 14 amino acids. CDR1 and CDR2 (germline): SGHRS, YFSETQ. Trimming took 0 bases from V and 6 from J, leaving 11 bases between them. CDR3 sequence reads: CASSLVGEVDTQYF. The CDR3 DNA reads TGCGCCAGCAGCTTGGTAGGGGAGGTTGATACGCAGTATTTT.

The gene calls are TRBV11-2 and TRBJ2-5, with TRBD2 matching 10 bases. The CDR3 consists of 16 residues. Trimming at V came to 3 bases and at J to 5 bases, leaving 9 bases not matched to a gene. Germline lookup yields CDR1 SGHAT and CDR2 FQNNGV. CDR3 sequence: CASSFWPSGSGETQYF. In DNA, the CDR3 is TGTGCCAGCAGCTTTTGGCCTAGCGGGAGCGGGGAGACCCAGTACTTC.

V gene TRBV27 combines with J gene TRBJ1-4; D possibly corresponds to TRBD1 (5 bases). Trimming shortened V by 0 bases and J by 8 bases, and 13 bases separated the two germline ends. The germline V gene encodes CDR1 MNHEY and CDR2 SMNVEV (reference sequence). This CDR3 contains 15 residues. The CDR3 DNA reads as TGTGCCAGCAGTTTATCGTCGAAGGGGCAAGAAAAACTGTTTTTT. Protein: CASSLSSKGQEKLFF.

This chain connects TRBV18 to TRBJ2-1; the D is unclear. V was pared by 6 bases and J by 10 bases, with 13 bases between. Germline assignment: CDR1 KGHSH and CDR2 LQKENI. The length of the CDR3 is 12 residues. In DNA form, the CDR3 reads TGTGCCAGCTCCTCCAATACCGTGGAGCAGTTCTTC. This encodes CASSSNTVEQFF.

The chain employs TRBV4-1 and TRBJ2-7; TRBD1 aligns across 9 bases. This CDR3 has 16 amino acids. Germline V CDR1 and CDR2: MGHRA, YSYEKL. The trim removed 0 bases at V and 4 bases at J, leaving 7 bases unmatched. CDR3 DNA sequence: TGCGCCAGCAGCCAAGATGACGGACAGGGGATTTACGAGCAGTACTTC. Translation: CASSQDDGQGIYEQYF.

This clone was seen more than once but under ten times. This chain links TRBV7-9 with TRBJ2-5; the match to TRBD2 covers 7 bases. V shed 8 bases and J 5 bases; nucleotides not matched to a gene: 8. CDR1 is SEHNR, CDR2 FQNEAQ, per germline (reference sequence). This CDR3 has 13 residues. DNA of the CDR3: TGTGCCAGCTTCGGCGGGAGTGGGGAGACCCAGTACTTC. It specifies CASFGGSGETQYF.

This chain links TRBV18 with TRBJ2-4, with 11 bases that match TRBD2. Trimming took 0 bases from V and 3 from J; bases not matched to a gene: 4. Germline V gene sequence: CDR1 KGHSH, CDR2 LQKENI. CDR3 size: 17 residues. CDR3 residues: CASSPPHLAGGKNIQYF. As DNA, the CDR3 is TGTGCCAGCTCACCACCTCACCTAGCGGGAGGCAAAAACATTCAGTACTTC.

The chain recombines TRBV7-9 with TRBJ2-5; D unresolved. Per the germline V gene, CDR1 is SEHNR and CDR2 is FQNEAQ (reference sequence). The V end lost 0 bases, the J end lost 5 bases, and 10 bases lay between the germline ends. The CDR3 totals 14 residues. The CDR3 DNA reads TGTGCCAGCAGCTTAGCGGCCCACGGGGAGACCCAGTACTTC. Translated, it gives CASSLAAHGETQYF.